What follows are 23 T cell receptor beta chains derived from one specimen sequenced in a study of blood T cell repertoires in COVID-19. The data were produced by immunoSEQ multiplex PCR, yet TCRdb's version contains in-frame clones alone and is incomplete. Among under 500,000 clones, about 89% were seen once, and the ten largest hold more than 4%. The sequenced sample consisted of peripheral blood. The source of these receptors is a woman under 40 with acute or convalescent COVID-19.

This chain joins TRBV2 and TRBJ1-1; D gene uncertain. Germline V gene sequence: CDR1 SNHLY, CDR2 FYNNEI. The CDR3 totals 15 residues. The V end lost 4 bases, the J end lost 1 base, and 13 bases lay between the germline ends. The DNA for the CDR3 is TGTGCCAGCAGTGCCCAACAGAAAAGGAACACTGAAGCTTTCTTT. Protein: CASSAQQKRNTEAFF.

DNA for the CDR3: TGTGCCAGCAGAAAACAGGGGGCGTCCTATAATTCACCCCTCCACTTT. Protein product: CASRKQGASYNSPLHF. V and J are TRBV28 and TRBJ1-6, with 9 bases aligning to TRBD1. The V and J ends lost 6 bases and 1 base, in that order; junction bases with no gene match: 4. CDR1 is MDHEN, CDR2 SYDVKM, per germline. This CDR3 is 16 amino acids long. The full variable domain, rest sourced from reference TRBV28 and TRBJ1-6, is DVKVTQSSRYLVKRTGEKVFLECVQDMDHENMFWYRQDPGLGLRLIYFSYDVKMKEKGDIPEGYSVSREKKERFSLILESASTNQTSMYLCASRKQGASYNSPLHFGNGTRLTVT.

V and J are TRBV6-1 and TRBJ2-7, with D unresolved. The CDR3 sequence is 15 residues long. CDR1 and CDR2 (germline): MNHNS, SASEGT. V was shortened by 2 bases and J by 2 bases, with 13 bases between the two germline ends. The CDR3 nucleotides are TGTGCCAGCAGTGAAAAGGTAGCAGATCCCTACGAGCAGTACTTC. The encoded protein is CASSEKVADPYEQYF.

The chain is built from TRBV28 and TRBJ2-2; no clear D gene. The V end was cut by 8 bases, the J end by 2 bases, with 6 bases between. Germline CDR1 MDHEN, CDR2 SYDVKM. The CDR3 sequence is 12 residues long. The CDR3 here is CASGPNTGELFF. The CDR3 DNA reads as TGTGCCAGCGGGCCAAACACCGGGGAGCTGTTTTTT.

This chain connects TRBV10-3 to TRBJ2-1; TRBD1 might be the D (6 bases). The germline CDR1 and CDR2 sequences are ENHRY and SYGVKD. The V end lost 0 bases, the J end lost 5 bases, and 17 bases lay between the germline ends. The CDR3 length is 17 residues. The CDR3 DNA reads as TGTGCCATCAGTGAGTCGGATCTGGGAGAGGGGGACAATGAGCAGTTCTTC. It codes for CAISESDLGEGDNEQFF.

CDR3 amino acids: CASSWAAGDQPQHF. In DNA, the CDR3 is TGCGCCAGCAGCTGGGCGGCAGGGGATCAGCCCCAGCATTTT. V is TRBV5-1 and J is TRBJ1-5; tentatively, D is TRBD1 (6 bases). The V and J ends lost 3 bases and 5 bases respectively, with 12 bases between them. Per the germline V gene, CDR1 is SGHRS and CDR2 is YFSETQ. The CDR3 consists of 14 residues.

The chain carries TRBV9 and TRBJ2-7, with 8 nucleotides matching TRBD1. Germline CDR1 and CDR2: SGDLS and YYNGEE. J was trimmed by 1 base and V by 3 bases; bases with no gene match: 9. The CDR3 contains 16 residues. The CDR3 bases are TGTGCCAGCAGCGCCGACCCAGGGGGCTCTTCCTACGAGCAGTACTTC. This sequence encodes CASSADPGGSSYEQYF.

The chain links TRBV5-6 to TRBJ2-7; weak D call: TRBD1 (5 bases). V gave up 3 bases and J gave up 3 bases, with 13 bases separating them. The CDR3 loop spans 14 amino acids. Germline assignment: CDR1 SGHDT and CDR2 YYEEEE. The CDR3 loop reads CASSYGARNYEQYF. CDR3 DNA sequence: TGTGCCAGCAGCTATGGGGCGAGGAACTACGAGCAGTACTTC.

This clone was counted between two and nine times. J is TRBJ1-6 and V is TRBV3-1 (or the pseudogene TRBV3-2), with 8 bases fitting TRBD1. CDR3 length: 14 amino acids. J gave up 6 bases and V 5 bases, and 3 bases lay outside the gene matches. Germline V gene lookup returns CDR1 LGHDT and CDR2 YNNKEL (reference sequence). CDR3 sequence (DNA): TGTGCCAGCAGCTACACAGGGGGTAATTCACCCCTCCACTTT. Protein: CASSYTGGNSPLHF.

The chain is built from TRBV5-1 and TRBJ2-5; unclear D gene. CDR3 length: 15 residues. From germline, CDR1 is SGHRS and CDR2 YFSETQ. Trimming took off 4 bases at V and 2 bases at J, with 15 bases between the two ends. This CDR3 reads CASSPDRPGQETQYF. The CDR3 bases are TGCGCCAGCAGCCCGGATCGGCCAGGACAAGAGACCCAGTACTTC.

The CDR3 region has the DNA TGTGCCAGCAGCTTAGCGGTCGCAGAGGGCGAGCAGTACTTC. It encodes CASSLAVAEGEQYF. The gene calls are TRBV7-8 and TRBJ2-7; perhaps TRBD2 as D (5 bases). The germline CDR1 and CDR2 sequences are SGHVS and FQNEAQ. V dropped 0 bases and J dropped 6 bases, with 12 bases sitting between them. This CDR3 is built from 14 residues.

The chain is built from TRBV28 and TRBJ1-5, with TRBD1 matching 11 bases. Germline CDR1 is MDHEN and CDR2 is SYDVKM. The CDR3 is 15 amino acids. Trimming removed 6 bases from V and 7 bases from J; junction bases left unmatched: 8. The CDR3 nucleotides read TGTGCCAGCAGCCCGGACAGGGGGCGCGTGCAGCCCCAGCATTTT. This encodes CASSPDRGRVQPQHF. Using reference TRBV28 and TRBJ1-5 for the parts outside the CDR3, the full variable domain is DVKVTQSSRYLVKRTGEKVFLECVQDMDHENMFWYRQDPGLGLRLIYFSYDVKMKEKGDIPEGYSVSREKKERFSLILESASTNQTSMYLCASSPDRGRVQPQHFGDGTRLSIL.

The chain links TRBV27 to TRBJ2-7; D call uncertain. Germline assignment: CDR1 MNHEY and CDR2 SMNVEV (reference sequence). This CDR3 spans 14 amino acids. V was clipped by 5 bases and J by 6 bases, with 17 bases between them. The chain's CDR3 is CASSPSALSLEQYF. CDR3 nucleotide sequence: TGTGCCAGCAGTCCCAGCGCCCTATCCCTCGAGCAGTACTTC.

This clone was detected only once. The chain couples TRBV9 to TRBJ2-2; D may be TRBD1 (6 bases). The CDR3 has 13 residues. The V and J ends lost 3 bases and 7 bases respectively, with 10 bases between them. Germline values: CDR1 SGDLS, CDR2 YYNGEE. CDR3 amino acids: CASSAQGNGELFF. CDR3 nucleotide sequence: TGTGCCAGCAGCGCACAGGGAAACGGGGAGCTGTTTTTT.

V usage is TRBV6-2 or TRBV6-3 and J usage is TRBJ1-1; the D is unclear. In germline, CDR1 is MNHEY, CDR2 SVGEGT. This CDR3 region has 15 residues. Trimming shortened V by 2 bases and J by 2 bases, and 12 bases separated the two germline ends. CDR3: CASSYPPRGNTEAFF. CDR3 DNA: TGTGCCAGCAGTTACCCCCCGCGGGGAAACACTGAAGCTTTCTTT.

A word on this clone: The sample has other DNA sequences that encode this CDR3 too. The CDR3 reads CASSESQGNTEAFF. Here the CDR3 DNA reads TGCGCCAGCAGTGAGTCTCAGGGGAACACTGAAGCTTTCTTT. The chain is built from TRBV10-2 and TRBJ1-1, with a weak D call TRBD1 (5 bases). The CDR3 is made up of 14 amino acids. The V end was cut by 0 bases, the J end by 1 base, with 6 bases between. Germline V gives CDR1 WSHSY, CDR2 SAAADI.

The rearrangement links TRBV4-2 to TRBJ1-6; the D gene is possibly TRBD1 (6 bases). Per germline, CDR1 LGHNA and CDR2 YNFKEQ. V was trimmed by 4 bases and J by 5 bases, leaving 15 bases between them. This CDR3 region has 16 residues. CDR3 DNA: TGTGCCAGCAGCCCACACTCGGGACAAAATAATTCACCCCTCCACTTT. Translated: CASSPHSGQNNSPLHF.

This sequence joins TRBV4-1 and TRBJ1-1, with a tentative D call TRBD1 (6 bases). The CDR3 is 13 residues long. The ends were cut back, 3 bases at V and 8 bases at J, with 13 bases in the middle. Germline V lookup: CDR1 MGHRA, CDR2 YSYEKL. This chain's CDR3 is CASSQPEGGEAFF. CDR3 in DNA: TGCGCCAGCAGCCAGCCCGAGGGGGGGGAAGCTTTCTTT.

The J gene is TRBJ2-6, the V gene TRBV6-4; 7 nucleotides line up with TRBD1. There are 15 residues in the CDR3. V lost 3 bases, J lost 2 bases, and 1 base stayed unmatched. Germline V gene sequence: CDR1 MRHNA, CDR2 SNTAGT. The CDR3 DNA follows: TGTGCCAGCAGTGAGACAGGGACTGGGGCCAACGTCCTGACTTTC. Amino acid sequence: CASSETGTGANVLTF.

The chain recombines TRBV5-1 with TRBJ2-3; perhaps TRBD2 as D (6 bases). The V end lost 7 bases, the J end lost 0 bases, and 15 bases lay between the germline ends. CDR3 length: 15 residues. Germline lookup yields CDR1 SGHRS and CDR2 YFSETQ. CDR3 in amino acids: CASCRLGGSTDTQYF. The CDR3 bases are TGCGCCAGCTGTCGTCTGGGAGGAAGCACAGATACGCAGTATTTT.

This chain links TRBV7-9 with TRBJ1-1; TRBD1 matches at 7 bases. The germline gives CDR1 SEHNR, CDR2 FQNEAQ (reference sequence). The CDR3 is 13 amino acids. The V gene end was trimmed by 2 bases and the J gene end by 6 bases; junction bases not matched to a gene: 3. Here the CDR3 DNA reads TGTGCCAGCAGCTTAAGACAGGGTTCTGAAGCTTTCTTT. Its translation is CASSLRQGSEAFF.

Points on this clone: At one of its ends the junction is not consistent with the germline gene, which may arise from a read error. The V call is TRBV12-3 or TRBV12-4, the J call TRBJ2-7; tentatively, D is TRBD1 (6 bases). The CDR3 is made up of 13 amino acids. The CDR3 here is CASRLGQNYEQYF. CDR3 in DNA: TGTGCCAGCAGGTTAGGACAGAACTACGAGCAGTACTTC.

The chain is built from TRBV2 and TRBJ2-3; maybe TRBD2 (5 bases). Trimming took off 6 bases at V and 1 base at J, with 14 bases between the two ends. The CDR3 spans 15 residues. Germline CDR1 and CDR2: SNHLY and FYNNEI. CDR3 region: CASSGAGARTDTQYF. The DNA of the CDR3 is TGTGCCAGCAGCGGCGCGGGCGCCCGCACAGATACGCAGTATTTT.